This TCR beta chain stems from a study of PD-1 blockade in classical Hodgkin lymphoma. The CDR3 extends over 15 amino acids. Germline V lookup: CDR1 MDHEN, CDR2 SYDVKM. Trimming took 4 bases from V and 0 from J; bases not matched to a gene: 3. TCRdb keeps only in-frame clones here, not all; method: immunoSEQ multiplex PCR. The sample records 90,000 to 100,000 clones, 75% to 85% being singletons. Every patient relapsed after autologous stem cell transplantation, and brentuximab vedotin exposure varied. The rearrangement links TRBV28 to TRBJ2-1; 7 bases are shared with TRBD1. This clonotype was obtained from a human donor with classical Hodgkin lymphoma. Source: peripheral blood mononuclear cells (PBMCs), taken before the second cycle of nivolumab. The CDR3 bases are TGTGCCAGCAGTTCGACAGGGTACTCCTACAATGAGCAGTTCTTC. Protein: CASSSTGYSYNEQFF. Filled out from reference TRBV28 and TRBJ2-1, the complete variable domain reads DVKVTQSSRYLVKRTGEKVFLECVQDMDHENMFWYRQDPGLGLRLIYFSYDVKMKEKGDIPEGYSVSREKKERFSLILESASTNQTSMYLCASSSTGYSYNEQFFGPGTRLTVL.